This T cell receptor beta chain comes out of a study of T cells after yellow fever vaccination. Study overall: The SMART-Seq v4 Ultra Low Input method served to prepare the low-cell-number fractions.

One entry per CDR3 protein results from TCRdb running MiXCR on the 5' RACE reads. The data contain fewer than 400,000 distinct CDR3 sequences, roughly 6.2% of them seen just once; the ten biggest clones take up 15%. Per the germline V gene, CDR1 is LGHDT and CDR2 is YNNKEL (reference sequence). Germline trimming cut 4 bases from V and 12 bases from J; bases unmatched to any gene: 9. CDR3 length: 12 amino acids. The chain recombines TRBV3-1 with TRBJ2-7; 7 nucleotides line up with TRBD1. The origin of this receptor is a man younger than 45 who received the YFV17D yellow fever vaccine. Sample: PBMCs, taken 5 days after the yellow fever booster vaccination. CDR3 amino acids: CASSPRQGLLYF. DNA of the CDR3: TGTGCCAGCAGCCCTCGACAGGGTCTGTTGTACTTC.